The sample holds a few counts of the clone carrying this T cell receptor beta chain. Sorting of CD4+ naive, central memory, regulatory and stem cell-like memory cells was performed via CD45RO/CCR7/CD25/CD127/CD95/CD27. Sorting gave populations that all exceeded 95% purity. The source of the sample is a study of beta chain features in type 1 diabetes. Across the study: No age, gender or cell yield differences were seen between patients and healthy donors.

Expressed TCRB transcripts got sequenced, as all isolated RNA was reverse transcribed. Produced via immunoSEQ multiplex PCR; TCRdb's table is partial and in-frame only. The sample holds roughly 310,000 clones, approximately 11% seen once. V was pared by 1 base and J by 6 bases, with 4 bases of the junction left unmatched. CDR3 size: 15 residues. The germline V gene has CDR1 LGHNA and CDR2 YNFKEQ. The chain couples TRBV4-2 to TRBJ2-2; 8 nucleotides line up with TRBD1. The source of this sequence is a woman aged 30 to 39 in good health. The source material was naive CD4+ T cells from blood. CDR3 sequence: CASSQGTGSAGELFF. Here the CDR3 DNA reads TGTGCCAGCAGCCAAGGGACAGGGTCGGCCGGGGAGCTGTTTTTT.